These 21 T cell receptor beta chains came from one sample sequenced in a study of blood T cell repertoires in COVID-19. Clones were read by immunoSEQ multiplex PCR, and TCRdb kept only the in-frame ones, dropping some. The sample shows about 110,000 clones, over 65% of them seen only once. Material: peripheral blood. These receptors all come from a human donor with acute or convalescent COVID-19. The donor label of this sample is uncertain.

The chain couples TRBV18 to TRBJ1-5; the D gene is possibly TRBD1 (5 bases). V lost 1 base, J lost 2 bases, and 9 bases lay in between. The CDR3 consists of 15 residues. Germline assignment: CDR1 KGHSH and CDR2 LQKENI. The CDR3 DNA reads TGTGCCAGCTCACCACAGGGGCATCGCAATCAGCCCCAGCATTTT. Translated, it gives CASSPQGHRNQPQHF. The variable domain in full, completed from reference TRBV18 and TRBJ1-5, reads NAGVMQNPRHLVRRRGQEARLRCSPMKGHSHVYWYRQLPEEGLKFMVYLQKENIIDESGMPKERFSAEFPKEGPSILRIQQVVRGDSAAYFCASSPQGHRNQPQHFGDGTRLSIL.

J is TRBJ1-2 and V is TRBV5-1; TRBD1 aligns across 8 bases. Germline CDR1 reads SGHRS; CDR2 reads YFSETQ. Trimming cost V 4 bases and J 7 bases; bases outside gene matches: 12. The CDR3 has 15 amino acids. The CDR3 DNA follows: TGCGCCAGCAGCCAACCGGACAGGGCAGTCGGTGGCTACACCTTC. Translated, it gives CASSQPDRAVGGYTF. Supplemented by reference TRBV5-1 and TRBJ1-2, the full variable domain reads KAGVTQTPRYLIKTRGQQVTLSCSPISGHRSVSWYQQTPGQGLQFLFEYFSETQRNKGNFPGRFSGRQFSNSRSEMNVSTLELGDSALYLCASSQPDRAVGGYTFGSGTRLTVV.

The chain couples TRBV4-1 to TRBJ1-5; D not resolved. V was clipped by 0 bases and J by 3 bases, with 3 bases between them. CDR1 is MGHRA and CDR2 is YSYEKL in the germline V gene. The CDR3 totals 13 residues. CDR3 sequence reads: CASSQDYNQPQHF. CDR3 DNA: TGCGCCAGCAGCCAAGATTACAATCAGCCCCAGCATTTT.

The V gene is TRBV12-5, the J gene TRBJ1-5; 10 bases align to TRBD1. The junction had 8 bases not matched to a gene; V was cut back by 5 bases and J by 7 bases. The V gene's germline CDR1 is LGHNT and CDR2 FRNRAP. This CDR3 spans 15 amino acids. CDR3 residues: CASGEGQGLGQPQHF. The CDR3 bases are TGTGCTAGTGGTGAGGGACAGGGGTTGGGGCAGCCCCAGCATTTT.

The CDR3 DNA sequence: TGCGCCAGCAGTGACCGCGGATGGGGCTACACCTTC. Amino acid sequence: CASSDRGWGYTF. The chain links TRBV10-2 to TRBJ1-2; D not certain. The germline V gene has CDR1 WSHSY and CDR2 SAAADI. This CDR3 comprises 12 residues. Trimming took off 3 bases at V and 8 bases at J, with 10 bases between the two ends.

The chain links TRBV5-4 to TRBJ2-2, with 9 nucleotides matching TRBD1. V was clipped by 4 bases and J by 2 bases; unmatched bases: 3. Germline lookup yields CDR1 SGHNT and CDR2 YYREEE (reference sequence). This CDR3 contains 15 residues. CDR3 DNA sequence: TGTGCCAGCAGCCTGGGACAGGGAAACACCGGGGAGCTGTTTTTT. Translating gives CASSLGQGNTGELFF.

The chain employs TRBV3-1 (or the pseudogene TRBV3-2) and TRBJ2-7; D not resolved. CDR1 is LGHDT and CDR2 is YNNKEL in the germline V gene (reference sequence). V shed 3 bases and J shed 4 bases, with 4 bases lying between them. This CDR3 region has 11 residues. The CDR3 region is CASSQRYEQYV. The CDR3 region has the DNA TGTGCCAGCAGCCAGCGTTACGAGCAGTACGTC.

This clone was detected only a few times. This chain uses TRBV7-6 with TRBJ1-1, with D perhaps matching TRBD1 (6 bases). Germline V gene lookup returns CDR1 SGHVS and CDR2 FNYEAQ. This CDR3 has 17 residues. V was cut by 5 bases and J by 0 bases, with 19 bases left in between. The CDR3 reads CASSRRGGFIMNTEAFF. DNA of the CDR3: TGTGCCAGCAGCCGGCGGGGGGGCTTCATTATGAACACTGAAGCTTTCTTT.

This chain links TRBV4-1 with TRBJ2-7, with 8 bases identical to TRBD1. The CDR3 contains 13 residues. Germline V gives CDR1 MGHRA, CDR2 YSYEKL. V shed 2 bases and J 5 bases; nucleotides not matched to a gene: 2. DNA of the CDR3: TGCGCCAGCAGCCAACTGGACAGGGACGAGCAGTACTTC. It is translated as CASSQLDRDEQYF.

The V and J genes are TRBV11-3 and TRBJ2-2; D may be TRBD2 (5 bases). The CDR3 runs to 15 residues. Germline V gene sequence: CDR1 SGHNT, CDR2 YENEEA. The V end lost 2 bases, the J end lost 6 bases, and 13 bases lay between the germline ends. CDR3 sequence: CASSLKRGISGELFF. The DNA of the CDR3 is TGTGCCAGCAGCTTAAAGCGAGGGATCTCCGGGGAGCTGTTTTTT.

The chain carries TRBV2 and TRBJ2-7, with D possibly being TRBD2 (6 bases). The V gene's germline CDR1 is SNHLY and CDR2 FYNNEI. This CDR3 is 12 amino acids long. The germline V and J ends were trimmed by 4 bases and 3 bases, with 7 bases remaining between them. CDR3 sequence: CASSVSGYEQYF. The CDR3 DNA reads TGTGCCAGCAGTGTTAGCGGCTACGAGCAGTACTTC.

This chain connects TRBV28 to TRBJ2-6; TRBD1 is a possible D gene (5 bases). Germline assignment: CDR1 MDHEN and CDR2 SYDVKM. Trimming cost V 4 bases and J 1 base, with 8 bases left between them. The CDR3 sequence is 15 residues long. The CDR3 DNA follows: TGTGCCAGCAGTTCACCAGGGTCTGGGGCCAACGTCCTGACTTTC. Protein product: CASSSPGSGANVLTF.

The gene calls are TRBV30 and TRBJ1-6; D not resolved. There are 13 residues in the CDR3. V was shortened by 2 bases and J by 7 bases, with 9 bases between the two germline ends. CDR1 is GTSNPN, CDR2 SVGIG, per germline (reference sequence). DNA of the CDR3: TGTGCCTGGAGTAGAGCGGGGAATTCACCCCTCCACTTT. This gives the protein CAWSRAGNSPLHF. The full variable domain, completed using reference TRBV30 and TRBJ1-6, is SQTIHQWPATLVQPVGSPLSLECTVEGTSNPNLYWYRQAAGRGLQLLFYSVGIGQISSEVPQNLSASRPQDRQFILSSKKLLLSDSGFYLCAWSRAGNSPLHFGNGTRLTVT.

The DNA of the CDR3 is TGTGCCTGGAAGGGGTTAGGAGCCTCCGGGGAGCTGTTTTTT. Protein: CAWKGLGASGELFF. This chain joins TRBV30 and TRBJ2-2; tentative D call: TRBD1 (5 bases). The ends were cut back, 4 bases at V and 6 bases at J, with 15 bases in the middle. This CDR3 comprises 14 residues. Germline V lookup: CDR1 GTSNPN, CDR2 SVGIG (reference sequence).

V usage is TRBV7-8 and J usage is TRBJ1-3, with TRBD1 as a possible D gene (5 bases). CDR3 length: 14 amino acids. V was shortened by 5 bases and J by 7 bases, with 15 bases between the two germline ends. The germline gives CDR1 SGHVS, CDR2 FQNEAQ. The CDR3 DNA is TGTGCCAGCAGCGTATTATGGGGCCGGAACACCATATATTTT. Its translation: CASSVLWGRNTIYF.

Only a few counts were recorded for this clone. This chain connects TRBV5-1 to TRBJ2-7, with 8 nucleotides matching TRBD1. The V gene end was trimmed by 5 bases and the J gene end by 3 bases; junction bases not matched to a gene: 7. The germline CDR1 and CDR2 sequences are SGHRS and YFSETQ. This CDR3 has 14 residues. CDR3 in DNA: TGCGCCAGCAGGCAGGGACAGGCCTACTACGAGCAGTACTTC. Protein sequence: CASRQGQAYYEQYF.

J is TRBJ1-1 and V is TRBV4-1; D possibly corresponds to TRBD1 (6 bases). This CDR3 contains 17 residues. V lost 2 bases to trimming and J lost 0 bases, with 16 bases between them. Germline V CDR1 and CDR2: MGHRA, YSYEKL. In DNA form, the CDR3 reads TGCGCCAGCAGCCAACGCGGGGGCTCCGCCATGAACACTGAAGCTTTCTTT. Protein sequence: CASSQRGGSAMNTEAFF.

J is TRBJ2-3 and V is TRBV6-2 or TRBV6-3, with 10 bases fitting TRBD1. CDR3 length equals 15 residues. Losses at the gene ends were 6 bases for V and 3 bases for J; bases not matched to a gene: 6. Germline loops: CDR1 MNHEY, CDR2 SVGEGT. The CDR3 sequence is CASSPGTGETDTQYF. CDR3 bases: TGTGCCAGCAGCCCCGGGACAGGGGAAACAGATACGCAGTATTTT.

The chain uses TRBV27 and TRBJ1-6, with D unresolved. V gave up 4 bases and J gave up 7 bases, with 5 bases separating them. The germline V gene has CDR1 MNHEY and CDR2 SMNVEV (reference sequence). The CDR3 is 12 residues long. CDR3 nucleotide sequence: TGTGCCAGCAGTTCCTCGAATTCACCCCTCCACTTT. This sequence encodes CASSSSNSPLHF.

In this sample, this clone turned up a few times. This chain connects TRBV7-2 to TRBJ2-1; 8 bases are a match to TRBD2. V was pared by 1 base and J by 6 bases, with 5 bases of the junction left unmatched. The CDR3 covers 15 residues. Germline CDR1 reads SGHTA; CDR2 reads FQGNSA. Here the CDR3 reads CASSLVREGLNEQFF. The CDR3 DNA reads as TGTGCCAGCAGCTTAGTCCGGGAGGGGCTCAATGAGCAGTTCTTC.

The chain carries TRBV7-9 and TRBJ1-1; maybe TRBD1 (6 bases). V was pared by 5 bases and J by 3 bases, with 10 bases between. Germline assignment: CDR1 SEHNR and CDR2 FQNEAQ (reference sequence). The CDR3 is 13 residues long. The CDR3 DNA sequence: TGTGCCAGCAGCCAGGACAGATACACTGAAGCTTTCTTT. Translation: CASSQDRYTEAFF.